A selection of T cell receptor beta chains follows, all from one sample in a study of blood T cells in healthy people across ages. TCRdb re-called the 5' RACE reads through MiXCR, storing one row per CDR3 protein. The sample has about 1.8 million distinct CDR3 sequences, roughly 49% seen once; the top ten hold around 2.1%. The sequenced sample was blood. The receptor set was obtained from a woman in her thirties or forties in good health. CDR3s include the opening cysteine and the closing phenylalanine or tryptophan. A D gene is named only where the DNA matches it firmly. Clone size, where shown, is once, few, many, or a class for clones that have expanded.

v_gene	d_gene	abundance	j_gene	CDR3nt	CDR3aa
TRBV20-1	NA	NA	TRBJ1-6	TGCAGTGCCTCCCCCCGGCCAGGGTTCAATTCACCCCTCCACTTT	CSASPRPGFNSPLHF
TRBV20-1	NA	NA	TRBJ2-1	TGCAGTGCTATTGACGACAGGATCTATGAGCAGTTCTTC	CSAIDDRIYEQFF
TRBV11-2	NA	NA	TRBJ2-5	TGTGCCAGCAGCCCCGGGTCCAGGGACCAAGAGACCCGGTACTTC	CASSPGSRDQETRYF
TRBV20-1	TRBD1	few	TRBJ2-7	TGCAGTGTCCAGAGGGGACAGGCCTCCTACGAGCAGTACTTC	CSVQRGQASYEQYF
TRBV7-7	TRBD2	NA	TRBJ2-5	TGTGCTAGCAGCTTACAGGTGGGAGGGATCCAAGAGACCCAGTACTTC	CASSLQVGGIQETQYF
TRBV5-6	TRBD1	NA	TRBJ2-7	TGTGCCAGCAGCCAAGGACAGGGCTTCTTCCGCGAGCAGTACTTC	CASSQGQGFFREQYF
TRBV28	NA	once	TRBJ2-5	TGTGCCAGCAGTTTACGAGAGACCCAGTGCTTC	CASSLRETQCF
TRBV20-1	NA	NA	TRBJ2-1	TGCAGTGCTAGAGGGCCCGCACCTGAGCAGTTCTTC	CSARGPAPEQFF
TRBV6-5	NA	few	TRBJ2-7	TGTGCCAGCAATCAAGGATGGGTAAGCTCCTACGAGCAGTACTTC	CASNQGWVSSYEQYF
TRBV15	TRBD1	NA	TRBJ2-7	TGTGCCACCAGCAGAGAGGGACAGACCTACGAGCAGTACTTC	CATSREGQTYEQYF
TRBV15	TRBD1	NA	TRBJ1-2	TGTGCCACCAGCAGAGCCCAGGGGGACGGCTACACCTTC	CATSRAQGDGYTF
TRBV6-1	NA	NA	TRBJ1-1	TGTGCCAGCAGAGGATCGAGTCACTTAGGCACTGAAGCTTTCTTT	CASRGSSHLGTEAFF
TRBV9	NA	NA	TRBJ2-7	TGTGCCAGCAGCGTAGAGTTGCTGGGGCGTGGATACAATGAGCAGTACTTC	CASSVELLGRGYNEQYF
TRBV5-5	NA	few	TRBJ2-1	TGTGCCAGCAGCTGGGCCCCTAGCGATGAGCAGTTCTTC	CASSWAPSDEQFF
TRBV6-2/TRBV6-3	TRBD1	NA	TRBJ2-7	TGTGCCAGCAAGAGGGATGAGGGGGCCTCCTACGAGCAGTACTTC	CASKRDEGASYEQYF
TRBV7-9	NA	NA	TRBJ2-7	TGTGCCAGCAACAATGATGGGCCGGTGTACTTC	CASNNDGPVYF